This TCR beta chain is from a study of CD8 T cells in ankylosing spondylitis. Findings and limits, study-wide: Clones linked with disease were CD8+ and fairly uncommon in the peripheral blood. Ankylosing spondylitis blood appeared to carry a characteristic TCR beta motif of roughly eight highly homologous variants. Some of the motif variants had earlier been found in reactive arthritis patients' fluid and blood.

5'-RACE, quantitative and with molecular barcodes, yielded the TCR beta libraries. TCRdb itself ran the 5' RACE reads through MiXCR, one entry per CDR3 protein. The sample shows approximately 200,000 distinct CDR3 sequences, 10% to 15% of them seen only once. Trimming left V 5 bases short and J 0 bases short, with 17 bases between. CDR3 length equals 16 residues. The germline gives CDR1 DFQATT, CDR2 SNEGSKA (reference sequence). About this clonotype itself: What it binds is unknown.

The sequence derives from a male donor with ankylosing spondylitis or in good health (not recorded which). The sample taken for sequencing was blood, either unsorted or a sorted T cell fraction (not recorded which). The chain combines TRBV20-1 with TRBJ2-1, with D uncertain. The CDR3 region is CSAPSGGPSSYNEQFF. CDR3 nucleotide sequence: TGCAGTGCTCCGTCAGGTGGGCCTAGCTCCTACAATGAGCAGTTCTTC.